Described below is a single T cell receptor (beta chain) sequence and its context. The CDR3 extends over 15 amino acids. Trimming left V 5 bases short and J 0 bases short, with 11 bases between. Germline CDR1 reads SGHTA; CDR2 reads FQGNSA. The sample comes from a study of blood T cells in healthy people across ages. The authors ran a second PCR of about 6 to 11 cycles using a sample-barcoded 5' primer and a J-beta primer mix. TCRdb re-analysed the 5' RACE reads in MiXCR, keeping a single row per CDR3 protein. The sample lists over a million distinct CDR3 sequences, 20% to 25% seen once, with 0.65% to 0.75% in the top ten. In addition, the sample was reused for a study of T cells of mothers and their children. Turning to that study: cDNA was synthesized from all extracted RNA at roughly 1.6 ug per reaction.

This clonotype was obtained from a girl aged 2-10 years in good health. The sample consisted of blood. The rearrangement uses TRBV7-2 and TRBJ2-1; perhaps TRBD2 as D (5 bases). In DNA form, the CDR3 reads TGTGCCAGCAGCCCAATAACTAGCTCCTACAATGAGCAGTTCTTC. Protein: CASSPITSSYNEQFF.